Included here is one T cell receptor (beta chain) sequence, with context. TCRdb reworked the 5' RACE reads into one entry per CDR3 protein, no DNA. Here the sample table reports 550,000 or so distinct CDR3 sequences. The entry originates in a study of T cells expressing NK-cell markers. Germline assignment: CDR1 SGHRS and CDR2 YFSETQ. The CDR3 loop spans 15 amino acids. The sequencing sample was made of blood T cells: a sorted CD56 or NKG2C T cell subset, CD4+ or CD8+ T cells, or bulk PBMC T cells (not recorded which). This receptor was obtained from a man between 18 and 29 years old in good health. The chain carries TRBV5-1 and TRBJ2-3; TCRdb's D gene call, TRBD1, goes unchecked for lack of DNA. CDR3 region: CASSLGVPDTDTQYF.